This TCR beta chain appears in the sequencing data of a study of control samples from healthy donors and cancer patients (dated by TCRdb to 2020 to 2021). The library came from the immunoSEQ multiplex PCR assay. TCRdb carries this immuneACCESS record with in-frame sequences only. Its versions omit some clonotypes, under half of them owing to an unresolved V gene in the studies checked, with the rest unexplained. This sample comprises approximately 110,000 clones, approximately 90% of them detected only once. The ten most abundant clones make up 7.8% of the sample. Reading from cysteine to phenylalanine, the CDR3 counts 16 amino acids. The CDR3 DNA has 48 bases and is translated from base 1. V is reduced by 1 base and J by 0 bases, leaving a spacing of 7 bases between them. Sequences SGHTA (CDR1) and FQGNSA (CDR2) are obtained from the germline V gene. Details on this clone: The specificity of this receptor is unknown. It has no much larger one-base neighbor in the sample; base qualities were not kept.

The sequence was collected from a woman aged 18-35 years in good health. The sample comprised blood. Rearrangement joined TRBV7-2 to TRBJ2-6, with no D gene named confidently. The DNA reads TGTGCCAGCAGCTTAGTACCCGTCTCTGGGGCCAACGTCCTGACTTTC. The translation is CASSLVPVSGANVLTF.